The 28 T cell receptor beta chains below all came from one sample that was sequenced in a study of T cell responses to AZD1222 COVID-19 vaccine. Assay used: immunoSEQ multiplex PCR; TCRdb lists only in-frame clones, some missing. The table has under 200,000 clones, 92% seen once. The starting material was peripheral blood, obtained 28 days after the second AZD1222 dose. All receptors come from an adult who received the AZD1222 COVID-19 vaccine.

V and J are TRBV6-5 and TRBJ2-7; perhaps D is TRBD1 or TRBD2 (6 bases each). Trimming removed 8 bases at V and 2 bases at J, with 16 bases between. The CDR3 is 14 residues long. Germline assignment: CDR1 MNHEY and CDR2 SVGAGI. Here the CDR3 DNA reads TGTGCCAGCGTTGGTCGGGGGCCACCCTACGAGCAGTACTTC. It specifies CASVGRGPPYEQYF.

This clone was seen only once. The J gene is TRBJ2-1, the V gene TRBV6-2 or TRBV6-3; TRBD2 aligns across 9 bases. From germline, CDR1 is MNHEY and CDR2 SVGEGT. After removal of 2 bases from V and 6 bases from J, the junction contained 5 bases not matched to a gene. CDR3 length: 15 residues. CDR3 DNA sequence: TGTGCCAGCAGTTACGCTAGCGGGAAGGGCAATGAGCAGTTCTTC. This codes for CASSYASGKGNEQFF.

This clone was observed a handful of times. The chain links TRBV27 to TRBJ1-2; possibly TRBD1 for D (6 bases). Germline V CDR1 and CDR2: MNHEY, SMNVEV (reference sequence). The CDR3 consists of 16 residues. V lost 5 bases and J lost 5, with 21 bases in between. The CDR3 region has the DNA TGTGCCAGCAGTCCCCTCGCGGCAGGGGAGGGTTATGGCTACACCTTC. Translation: CASSPLAAGEGYGYTF.

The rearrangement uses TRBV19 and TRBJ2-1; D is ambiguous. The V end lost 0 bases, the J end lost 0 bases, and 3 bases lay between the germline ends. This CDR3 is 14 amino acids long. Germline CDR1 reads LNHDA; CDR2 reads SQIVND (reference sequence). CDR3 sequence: CASSIEDSYNEQFF. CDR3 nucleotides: TGTGCCAGTAGTATAGAGGACTCCTACAATGAGCAGTTCTTC.

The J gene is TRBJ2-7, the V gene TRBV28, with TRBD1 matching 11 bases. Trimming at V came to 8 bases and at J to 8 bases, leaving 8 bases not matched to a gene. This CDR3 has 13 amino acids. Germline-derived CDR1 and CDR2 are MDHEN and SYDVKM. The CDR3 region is CASSRGTGGQQYF. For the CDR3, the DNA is TGTGCCAGCTCACGGGGGACAGGGGGACAGCAGTACTTC.

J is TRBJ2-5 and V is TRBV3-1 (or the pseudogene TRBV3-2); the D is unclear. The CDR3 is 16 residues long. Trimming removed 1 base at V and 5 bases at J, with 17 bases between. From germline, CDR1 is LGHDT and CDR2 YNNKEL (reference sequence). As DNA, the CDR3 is TGTGCCAGCAGCCAAGGACTTTTCCCGGCCAGGGAGACCCAGTACTTC. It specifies CASSQGLFPARETQYF.

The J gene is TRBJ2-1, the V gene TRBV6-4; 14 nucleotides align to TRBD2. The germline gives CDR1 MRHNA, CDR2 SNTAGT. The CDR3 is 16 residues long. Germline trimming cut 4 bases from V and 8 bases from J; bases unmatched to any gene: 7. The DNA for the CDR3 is TGTGCCAGCAGTGTGACTAGCGGGGGGGCTTTGGATGAGCAGTTCTTC. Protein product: CASSVTSGGALDEQFF.

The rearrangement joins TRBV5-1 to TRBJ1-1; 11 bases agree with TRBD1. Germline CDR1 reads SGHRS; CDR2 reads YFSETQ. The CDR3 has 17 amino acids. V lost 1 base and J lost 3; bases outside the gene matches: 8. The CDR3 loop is CASSLRTGGLVDTEAFF. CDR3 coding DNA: TGCGCCAGCAGCTTGAGGACAGGGGGCTTAGTCGACACTGAAGCTTTCTTT.

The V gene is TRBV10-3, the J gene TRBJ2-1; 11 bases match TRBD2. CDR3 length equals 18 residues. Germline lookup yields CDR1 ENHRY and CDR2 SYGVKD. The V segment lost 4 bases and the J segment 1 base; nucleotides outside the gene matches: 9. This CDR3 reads CAISGVTGLAGSYNEQFF. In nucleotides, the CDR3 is TGTGCCATCAGTGGGGTGACAGGACTAGCGGGTTCCTACAATGAGCAGTTCTTC.

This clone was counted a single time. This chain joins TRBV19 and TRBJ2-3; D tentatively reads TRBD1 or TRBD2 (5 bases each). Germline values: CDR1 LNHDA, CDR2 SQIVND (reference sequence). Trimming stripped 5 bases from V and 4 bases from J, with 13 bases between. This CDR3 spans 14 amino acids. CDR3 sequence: CASSGGARPDTQYF. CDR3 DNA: TGTGCCAGTAGTGGGGGAGCCCGCCCAGATACGCAGTATTTT.

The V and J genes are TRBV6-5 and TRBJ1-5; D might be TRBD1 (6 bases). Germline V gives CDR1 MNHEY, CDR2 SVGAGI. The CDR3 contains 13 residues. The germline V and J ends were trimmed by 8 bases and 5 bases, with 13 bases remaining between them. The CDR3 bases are TGTGCCAGCGTCTGGACAGTCGATCAGCCCCAGCATTTT. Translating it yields CASVWTVDQPQHF.

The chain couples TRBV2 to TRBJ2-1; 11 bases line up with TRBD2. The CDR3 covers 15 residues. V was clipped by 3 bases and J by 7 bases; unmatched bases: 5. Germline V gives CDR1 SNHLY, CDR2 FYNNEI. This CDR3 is CASSEGRLAGNEQFF. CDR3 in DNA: TGTGCCAGCAGTGAGGGAAGACTAGCGGGGAATGAGCAGTTCTTC. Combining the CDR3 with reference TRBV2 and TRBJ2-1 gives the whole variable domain EPEVTQTPSHQVTQMGQEVILRCVPISNHLYFYWYRQILGQKVEFLVSFYNNEISEKSEIFDDQFSVERPDGSNFTLKIRSTKLEDSAMYFCASSEGRLAGNEQFFGPGTRLTVL.

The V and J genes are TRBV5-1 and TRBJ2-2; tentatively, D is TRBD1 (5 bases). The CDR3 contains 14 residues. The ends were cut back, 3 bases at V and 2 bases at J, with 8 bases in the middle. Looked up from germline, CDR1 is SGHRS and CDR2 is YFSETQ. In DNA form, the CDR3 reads TGCGCCAGCAGCTGGGGCAGTAACACCGGGGAGCTGTTTTTT. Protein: CASSWGSNTGELFF.

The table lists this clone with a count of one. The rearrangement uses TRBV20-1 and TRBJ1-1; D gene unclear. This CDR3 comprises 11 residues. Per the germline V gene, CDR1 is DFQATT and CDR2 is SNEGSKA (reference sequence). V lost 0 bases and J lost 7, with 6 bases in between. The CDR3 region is CSAREEFEAFF. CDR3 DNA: TGCAGTGCTAGAGAGGAGTTTGAAGCTTTCTTT.

This CDR3 is CASSPSGGFEQFF. CDR3 bases: TGTGCCAGCTCACCATCGGGGGGGTTTGAGCAGTTCTTC. The rearrangement uses TRBV18 and TRBJ2-1, with TRBD2 identical over 8 bases. CDR1 is KGHSH and CDR2 is LQKENI in the germline V gene. The trim removed 2 bases at V and 9 bases at J, leaving 3 bases unmatched. This CDR3 spans 13 amino acids.

The CDR3 DNA reads as TGTGCCTGGTCGAGGGGTTGGAATGATCAGCCCCAGCATTTT. It translates to CAWSRGWNDQPQHF. This chain links TRBV30 with TRBJ1-5; a weak D match, TRBD1 (5 bases). This CDR3 is 14 amino acids long. The V and J ends lost 5 bases and 5 bases respectively, with 16 bases between them. The germline V gene encodes CDR1 GTSNPN and CDR2 SVGIG (reference sequence).

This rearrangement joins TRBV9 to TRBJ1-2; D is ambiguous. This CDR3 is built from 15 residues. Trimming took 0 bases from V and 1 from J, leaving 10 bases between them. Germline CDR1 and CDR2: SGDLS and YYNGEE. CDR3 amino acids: CASSVASHNNYGYTF. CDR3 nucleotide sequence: TGTGCCAGCAGCGTAGCCAGCCACAATAACTATGGCTACACCTTC.

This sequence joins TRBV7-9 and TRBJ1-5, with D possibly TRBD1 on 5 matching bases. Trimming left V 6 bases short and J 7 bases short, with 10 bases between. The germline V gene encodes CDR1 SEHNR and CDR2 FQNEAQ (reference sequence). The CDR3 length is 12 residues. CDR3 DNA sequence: TGTGCCAGCAGTTCCGGGGGGCAGCCCCAGCATTTT. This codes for CASSSGGQPQHF.

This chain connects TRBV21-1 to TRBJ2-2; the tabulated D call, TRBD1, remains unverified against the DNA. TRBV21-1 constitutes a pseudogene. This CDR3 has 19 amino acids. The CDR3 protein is CASSISGDTRDRDAGELFF. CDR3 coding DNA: TGTGCCAGCAGCATAAGTGGGGATACGCGGGACAGGGATGCCGGGGAGCTGTTTTTT.

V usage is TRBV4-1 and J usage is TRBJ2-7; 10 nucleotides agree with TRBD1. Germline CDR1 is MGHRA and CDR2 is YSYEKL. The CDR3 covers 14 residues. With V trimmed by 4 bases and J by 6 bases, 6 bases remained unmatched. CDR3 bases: TGCGCCAGCAGCCTCGGGACAGGGGCGCTCGAGCAGTACTTC. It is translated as CASSLGTGALEQYF.

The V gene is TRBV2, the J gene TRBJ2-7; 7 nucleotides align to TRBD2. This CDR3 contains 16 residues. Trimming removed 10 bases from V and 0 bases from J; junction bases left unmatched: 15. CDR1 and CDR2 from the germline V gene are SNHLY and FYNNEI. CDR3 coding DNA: TGTGCCACCCCGCCCCCGGGGAGGGAGGCCTCCTACGAGCAGTACTTC. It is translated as CATPPPGREASYEQYF.

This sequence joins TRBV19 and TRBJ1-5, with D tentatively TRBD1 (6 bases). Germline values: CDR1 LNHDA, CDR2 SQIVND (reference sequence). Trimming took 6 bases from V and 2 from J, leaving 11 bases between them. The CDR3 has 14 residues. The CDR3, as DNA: TGTGCCAGTAGCCCCTCAGGGGGCAATCAGCCCCAGCATTTT. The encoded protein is CASSPSGGNQPQHF.

The CDR3 DNA sequence: TGTGCCTGGATTTCCAGGGCGAACACTGAAGCTTTCTTT. Its protein product is CAWISRANTEAFF. V and J are TRBV30 and TRBJ1-1; D might be TRBD1 (5 bases). Germline CDR1 is GTSNPN and CDR2 is SVGIG (reference sequence). The ends were cut back, 4 bases at V and 1 base at J, with 10 bases in the middle. The CDR3 runs 13 residues.

The CDR3 DNA reads TGTGCCAGCAGCTTGGAGTCTAGCGGATACAATGAGCAGTTCTTC. Protein sequence: CASSLESSGYNEQFF. The chain recombines TRBV5-4 with TRBJ2-1; 7 bases are a match to TRBD2. This CDR3 is built from 15 residues. V was clipped by 0 bases and J by 4 bases; unmatched bases: 4. Looked up from germline, CDR1 is SGHNT and CDR2 is YYREEE (reference sequence).

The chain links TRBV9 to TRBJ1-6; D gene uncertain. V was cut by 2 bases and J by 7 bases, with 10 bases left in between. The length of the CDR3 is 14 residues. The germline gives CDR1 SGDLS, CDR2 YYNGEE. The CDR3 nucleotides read TGTGCCAGCAGCGTGGCCGACCAAAATTCACCCCTCCACTTT. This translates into CASSVADQNSPLHF.

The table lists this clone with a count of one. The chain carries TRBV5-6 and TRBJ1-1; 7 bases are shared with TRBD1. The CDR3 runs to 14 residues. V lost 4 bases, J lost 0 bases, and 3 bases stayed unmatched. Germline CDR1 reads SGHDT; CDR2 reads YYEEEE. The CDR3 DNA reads TGTGCCAGCAGCACGACAGGGATGAACACTGAAGCTTTCTTT. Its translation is CASSTTGMNTEAFF.

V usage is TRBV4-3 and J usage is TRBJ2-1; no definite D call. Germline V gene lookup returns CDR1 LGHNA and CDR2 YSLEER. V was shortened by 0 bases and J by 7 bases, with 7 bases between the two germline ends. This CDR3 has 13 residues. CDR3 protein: CASSQEVGNEQFF. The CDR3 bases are TGCGCCAGCAGCCAAGAGGTCGGAAATGAGCAGTTCTTC.

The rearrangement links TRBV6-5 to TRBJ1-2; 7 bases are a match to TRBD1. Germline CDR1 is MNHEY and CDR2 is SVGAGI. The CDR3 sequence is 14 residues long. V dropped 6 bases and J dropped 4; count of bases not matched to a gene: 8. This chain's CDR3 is CASSRTGAAYGYTF. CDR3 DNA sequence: TGTGCCAGCAGCCGGACAGGCGCTGCCTATGGCTACACCTTC.